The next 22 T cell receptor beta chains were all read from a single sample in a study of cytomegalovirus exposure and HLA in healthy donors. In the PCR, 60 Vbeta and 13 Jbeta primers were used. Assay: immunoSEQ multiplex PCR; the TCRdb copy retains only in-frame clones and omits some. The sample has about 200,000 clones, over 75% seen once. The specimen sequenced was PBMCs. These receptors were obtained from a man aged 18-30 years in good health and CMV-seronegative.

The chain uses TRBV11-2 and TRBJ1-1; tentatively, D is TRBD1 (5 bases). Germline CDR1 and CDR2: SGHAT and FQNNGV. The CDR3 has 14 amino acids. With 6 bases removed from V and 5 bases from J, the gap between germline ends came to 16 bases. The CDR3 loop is CASSKSSGGTEAFF. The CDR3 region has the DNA TGTGCCAGCAGTAAGTCGTCGGGGGGGACTGAAGCTTTCTTT.

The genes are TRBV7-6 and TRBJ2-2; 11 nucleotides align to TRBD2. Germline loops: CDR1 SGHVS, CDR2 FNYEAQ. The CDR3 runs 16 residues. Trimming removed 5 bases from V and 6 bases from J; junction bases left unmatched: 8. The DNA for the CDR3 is TGTGCCAGCAGCCTCGATAGCGGGAGGGCGGCCGGGGAGCTGTTTTTT. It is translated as CASSLDSGRAAGELFF.

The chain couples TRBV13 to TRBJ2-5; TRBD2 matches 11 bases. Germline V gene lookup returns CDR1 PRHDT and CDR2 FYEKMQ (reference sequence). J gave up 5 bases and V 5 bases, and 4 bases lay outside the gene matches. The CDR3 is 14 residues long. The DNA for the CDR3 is TGTGCCAGCAGCACAAGGACTAGCGGGGAGACCCAGTACTTC. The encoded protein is CASSTRTSGETQYF. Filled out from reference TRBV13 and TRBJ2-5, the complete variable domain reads AAGVIQSPRHLIKEKRETATLKCYPIPRHDTVYWYQQGPGQDPQFLISFYEKMQSDKGSIPDRFSAQQFSDYHSELNMSSLELGDSALYFCASSTRTSGETQYFGPGTRLLVL.

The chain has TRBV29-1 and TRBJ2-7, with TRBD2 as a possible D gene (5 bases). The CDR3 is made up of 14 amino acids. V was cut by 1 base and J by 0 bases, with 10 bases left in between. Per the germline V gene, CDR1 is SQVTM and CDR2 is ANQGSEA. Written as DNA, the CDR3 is TGCAGCGTTGAAGTTGCGGGCCGCTCCTACGAGCAGTACTTC. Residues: CSVEVAGRSYEQYF.

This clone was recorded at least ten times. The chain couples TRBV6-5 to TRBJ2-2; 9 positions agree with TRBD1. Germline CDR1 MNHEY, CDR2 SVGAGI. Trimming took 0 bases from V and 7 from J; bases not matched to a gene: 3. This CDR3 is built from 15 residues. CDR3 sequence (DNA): TGTGCCAGCAGTTACTCCGGACAGGGGATCGGGGAGCTGTTTTTT. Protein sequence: CASSYSGQGIGELFF.

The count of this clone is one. The CDR3 protein is CASSHKTSGSYEQYF. The CDR3 bases are TGCGCCAGCAGCCATAAAACTAGCGGCTCCTACGAGCAGTACTTC. V and J are TRBV4-1 and TRBJ2-7, with 8 nucleotides matching TRBD2. The germline gives CDR1 MGHRA, CDR2 YSYEKL. The CDR3 consists of 15 residues. V was pared by 3 bases and J by 0 bases, with 4 bases of the junction left unmatched.

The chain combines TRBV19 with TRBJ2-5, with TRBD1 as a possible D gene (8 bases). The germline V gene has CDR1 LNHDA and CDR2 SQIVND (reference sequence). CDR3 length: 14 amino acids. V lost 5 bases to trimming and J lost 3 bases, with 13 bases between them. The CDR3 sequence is CASSGQGGEETQYF. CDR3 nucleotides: TGTGCCAGTAGTGGACAGGGAGGGGAAGAGACCCAGTACTTC.

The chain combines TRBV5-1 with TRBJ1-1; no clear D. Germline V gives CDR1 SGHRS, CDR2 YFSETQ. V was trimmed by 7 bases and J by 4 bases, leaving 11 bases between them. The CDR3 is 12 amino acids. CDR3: CASGSGRTEAFF. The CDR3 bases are TGCGCCAGCGGTTCAGGTCGCACTGAAGCTTTCTTT.

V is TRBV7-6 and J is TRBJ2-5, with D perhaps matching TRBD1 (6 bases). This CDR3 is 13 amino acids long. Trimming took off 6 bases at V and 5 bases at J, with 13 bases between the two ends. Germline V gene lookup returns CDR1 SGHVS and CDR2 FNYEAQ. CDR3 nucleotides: TGTGCCAGCAGACGGACAGCAGGGGAGACCCAGTACTTC. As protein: CASRRTAGETQYF.

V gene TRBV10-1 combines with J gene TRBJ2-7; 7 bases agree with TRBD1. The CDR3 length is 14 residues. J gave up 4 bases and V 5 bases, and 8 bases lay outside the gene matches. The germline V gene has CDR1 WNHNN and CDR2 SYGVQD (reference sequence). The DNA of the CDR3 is TGCGCCAGCAGTTTGAGGGGGCGCGGGTACGAGCAGTACTTC. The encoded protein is CASSLRGRGYEQYF.

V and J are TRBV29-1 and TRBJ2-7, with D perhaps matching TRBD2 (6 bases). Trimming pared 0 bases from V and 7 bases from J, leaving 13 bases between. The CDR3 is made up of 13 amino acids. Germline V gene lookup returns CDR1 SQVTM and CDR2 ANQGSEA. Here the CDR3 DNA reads TGCAGCGTTGAAGACCCTGCCGGGACTGAGCAGTACTTC. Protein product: CSVEDPAGTEQYF.

The CDR3 nucleotides read TGTGCCAGCAGCTCTAGACTAGCGGGGAACCCCTACGAGCAGTACTTC. It encodes CASSSRLAGNPYEQYF. The rearrangement uses TRBV7-9 and TRBJ2-7, with 11 bases that match TRBD2. From germline, CDR1 is SEHNR and CDR2 FQNEAQ (reference sequence). CDR3 length: 16 residues. V was clipped by 4 bases and J by 2 bases; unmatched bases: 7. Supplemented by reference TRBV7-9 and TRBJ2-7, the full variable domain reads DTGVSQNPRHKITKRGQNVTFRCDPISEHNRLYWYRQTLGQGPEFLTYFQNEAQLEKSRLLSDRFSAERPKGSFSTLEIQRTEQGDSAMYLCASSSRLAGNPYEQYFGPGTRLTVT.

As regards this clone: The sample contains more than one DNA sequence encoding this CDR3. DNA of the CDR3: TGTGCCAGCAGTCCCGGGACAGGGAGGGGGAATCAGCCCCAGCATTTT. Translated, it gives CASSPGTGRGNQPQHF. The chain recombines TRBV27 with TRBJ1-5, with 9 bases matching TRBD1. The CDR3 consists of 16 residues. Germline trimming cut 5 bases from V and 4 bases from J; bases unmatched to any gene: 9. CDR1 and CDR2 (germline): MNHEY, SMNVEV (reference sequence).

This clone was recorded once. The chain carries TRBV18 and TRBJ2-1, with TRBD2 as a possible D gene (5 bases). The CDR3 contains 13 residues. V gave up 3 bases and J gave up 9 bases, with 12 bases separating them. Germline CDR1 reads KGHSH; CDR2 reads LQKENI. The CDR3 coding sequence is TGTGCCAGCTCACCGAGGGCATTGGGTGAGCAGTTCTTC. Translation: CASSPRALGEQFF. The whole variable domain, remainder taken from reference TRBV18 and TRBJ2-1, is NAGVMQNPRHLVRRRGQEARLRCSPMKGHSHVYWYRQLPEEGLKFMVYLQKENIIDESGMPKERFSAEFPKEGPSILRIQQVVRGDSAAYFCASSPRALGEQFFGPGTRLTVL.

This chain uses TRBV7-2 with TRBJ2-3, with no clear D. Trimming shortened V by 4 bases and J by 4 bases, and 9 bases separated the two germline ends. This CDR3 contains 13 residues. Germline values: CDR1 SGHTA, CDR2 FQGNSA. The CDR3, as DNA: TGTGCCAGCAGCTCAACCTACGCAGATACGCAGTATTTT. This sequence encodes CASSSTYADTQYF.

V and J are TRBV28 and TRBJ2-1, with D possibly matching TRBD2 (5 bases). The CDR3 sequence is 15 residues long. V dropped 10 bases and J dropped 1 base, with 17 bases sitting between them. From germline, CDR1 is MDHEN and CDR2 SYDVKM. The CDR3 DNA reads TGTGCCACCCAAGGACTGGAGAGGTCCTACAATGAGCAGTTCTTC. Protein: CATQGLERSYNEQFF.

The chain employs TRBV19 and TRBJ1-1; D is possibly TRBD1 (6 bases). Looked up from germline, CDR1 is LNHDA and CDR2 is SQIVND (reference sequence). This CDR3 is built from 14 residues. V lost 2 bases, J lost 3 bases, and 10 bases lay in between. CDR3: CASSIWGLYTEAFF. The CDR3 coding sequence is TGTGCCAGTAGTATATGGGGGCTCTACACTGAAGCTTTCTTT.

The CDR3 sequence: CASSPLAGGSTGELFF. As DNA, the CDR3 is TGTGCCAGCAGCCCCCTAGCGGGAGGCAGCACCGGGGAGCTGTTTTTT. The chain links TRBV5-4 to TRBJ2-2, with TRBD2 matching 11 bases. V shed 4 bases, J shed 4 bases, and the junction held 6 bases outside the gene matches. The CDR3 totals 16 residues. Germline V gene data show CDR1 as SGHNT and CDR2 as YYREEE (reference sequence).

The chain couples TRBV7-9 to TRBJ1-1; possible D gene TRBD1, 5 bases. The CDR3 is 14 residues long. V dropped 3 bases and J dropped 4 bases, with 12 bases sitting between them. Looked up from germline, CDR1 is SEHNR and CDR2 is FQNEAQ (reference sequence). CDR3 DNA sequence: TGTGCCAGCAGCTTCAGGGAAGTGGCCACTGAAGCTTTCTTT. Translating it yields CASSFREVATEAFF.

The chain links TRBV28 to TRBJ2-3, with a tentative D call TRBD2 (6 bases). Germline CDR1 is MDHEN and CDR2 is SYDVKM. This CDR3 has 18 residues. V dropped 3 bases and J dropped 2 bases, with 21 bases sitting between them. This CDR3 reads CASSFWFLGGLDTDTQYF. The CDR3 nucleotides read TGTGCCAGCAGTTTTTGGTTCCTTGGGGGACTTGACACAGATACGCAGTATTTT. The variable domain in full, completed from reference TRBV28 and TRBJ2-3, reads DVKVTQSSRYLVKRTGEKVFLECVQDMDHENMFWYRQDPGLGLRLIYFSYDVKMKEKGDIPEGYSVSREKKERFSLILESASTNQTSMYLCASSFWFLGGLDTDTQYFGPGTRLTVL.

CDR3 DNA: TGTGCCAGCAGCCTCCGGACGGTTGGGGCTCTTCGGGGGGCAGATACGCAGTATTTT. The encoded protein is CASSLRTVGALRGADTQYF. The V call is TRBV7-9, the J call TRBJ2-3; 7 bases fit TRBD2. Germline V gene sequence: CDR1 SEHNR, CDR2 FQNEAQ (reference sequence). The V segment lost 5 bases and the J segment 4 bases; nucleotides outside the gene matches: 21. This CDR3 contains 19 residues.

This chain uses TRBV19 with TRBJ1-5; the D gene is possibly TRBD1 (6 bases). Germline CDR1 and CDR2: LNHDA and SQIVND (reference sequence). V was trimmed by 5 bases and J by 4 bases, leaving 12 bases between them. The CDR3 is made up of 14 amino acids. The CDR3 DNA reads TGTGCCAGTAGTCCATGGACAGATAATCAGCCCCAGCATTTT. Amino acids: CASSPWTDNQPQHF.